Listed below are T cell receptor beta chains from one sample, sequenced in a study of T cells in Graves' hyperthyroidism and ophthalmopathy. TCRdb re-called the multiplex PCR reads through MiXCR, storing one row per CDR3 protein. The sample carries 250,000 or so distinct CDR3 sequences, just over 14% recorded once. The material sequenced was blood. These receptors all come from a woman between 35 and 50 years old with Graves' hyperthyroidism that later progressed to Graves' ophthalmopathy. The CDR3 runs from the conserved cysteine through the conserved F or W. D genes are given only for firm matches. Only part of the rows carry a size: once, few, many, or a class if the clone is expanded.

abundance: -
v_gene: TRBV27
j_gene: TRBJ2-3
d_gene: TRBD2
CDR3aa: CASSFHTQKGLAGGGPGDTQYF
CDR3nt: TGTGCCAGCAGTTTTCACACTCAGAAAGGACTAGCGGGAGGGGGTCCAGGTGATACGCAGTATTTT

abundance: -
v_gene: TRBV5-6
j_gene: TRBJ2-2
d_gene: -
CDR3aa: CASAGGTNTGELFF
CDR3nt: TGTGCCAGCGCCGGCGGGACGAACACCGGGGAGCTGTTTTTT

abundance: many
v_gene: TRBV5-1
j_gene: TRBJ2-5
d_gene: TRBD2
CDR3aa: CASSLALLAGGQETQYF
CDR3nt: TGCGCCAGCAGCTTGGCCCTCCTAGCGGGAGGCCAAGAGACCCAGTACTTC

abundance: many
v_gene: TRBV12-3/TRBV12-4
j_gene: TRBJ1-2
d_gene: -
CDR3aa: CASTPQTDDYGYTF
CDR3nt: TGTGCCAGCACCCCTCAAACAGATGACTATGGCTACACCTTC

abundance: many
v_gene: TRBV20-1
j_gene: TRBJ2-2
d_gene: -
CDR3aa: CSGSPSYSTGELFF
CDR3nt: TGCAGTGGGAGTCCCTCGTATAGCACCGGGGAGCTGTTTTTT

abundance: many
v_gene: TRBV14
j_gene: TRBJ1-1
d_gene: TRBD1
CDR3aa: CASSQNRGLYTEAFF
CDR3nt: TGTGCCAGCAGCCAAAACAGGGGGCTTTACACTGAAGCTTTCTTT

abundance: many
v_gene: TRBV11-2
j_gene: TRBJ2-1
d_gene: TRBD2
CDR3aa: CASSPGLAGALPRNEQFF
CDR3nt: TGTGCCAGCAGCCCCGGACTAGCGGGAGCTCTACCCCGCAATGAGCAGTTCTTC

abundance: many
v_gene: TRBV7-8
j_gene: TRBJ2-1
d_gene: -
CDR3aa: CASSLRGGLYNEQFF
CDR3nt: TGTGCCAGCAGCTTACGAGGGGGGCTTTACAATGAGCAGTTCTTC

abundance: few
v_gene: TRBV6-1
j_gene: TRBJ2-7
d_gene: TRBD2
CDR3aa: CASRLAGRSEQYF
CDR3nt: TGTGCCAGTAGACTAGCGGGAAGGAGCGAGCAGTACTTC

abundance: once
v_gene: TRBV10-2
j_gene: TRBJ1-2
d_gene: -
CDR3aa: CASRGNGRDGYTF
CDR3nt: TGCGCCAGCAGGGGGAATGGGCGAGATGGCTACACCTTC